This TCR beta chain is drawn from a study of OX40 agonist ivuxolimab in advanced cancers. The study in broad terms: The costimulatory receptor OX40 (CD134) was targeted by ivuxolimab, a fully human IgG2 agonistic monoclonal antibody. The paper covers the monotherapy dose-escalation part of the phase I ivuxolimab trial, which included N of about 50 patients. In the dose-escalation cohort, 75% to 90% of patients were male, and the mean age was approximately 60 years with a range of roughly 20 to 79. Of the approximately 50 dose-escalation patients, hepatocellular carcinoma was present in approximately 20, melanoma in approximately 15, renal cell carcinoma in 9 and head and neck cancer in 9. Intravenous ivuxolimab was administered to patients every 2 weeks at six dose levels: 0.01, 0.1, 0.3, 1.5, 3 and 10 mg/kg. Peripheral TCRbeta sequencing aimed to test whether ivuxolimab altered TCR sequence diversity and caused clonal T-cell expansion. Patients were allowed to have had prior anti-PD-1, anti-PD-L1 or anti-CTLA-4 therapy, and approximately 41% of the dose-escalation patients had previously received checkpoint inhibitors. Partial responses occurred in three dose-escalation patients, of whom one had hepatocellular carcinoma and two had cutaneous melanoma.

Patients with a history of autoimmune disease or receiving systemic immunosuppression were excluded from the trial. In every dose cohort, peripheral blood was drawn for TCR sequencing at baseline, cycle 4 day 1, and cycle 7 day 1. Samples were obtained from an open-label, multicenter, first-in-human phase I dose-escalation trial of ivuxolimab. Adults with locally advanced or metastatic head and neck squamous cell, hepatocellular, melanoma or renal cell carcinoma were enrolled in the trial. Before TCR sequencing, CD4+ T cells and CD8+ T cells were sorted from peripheral blood as separate populations. Broad study findings and their caveats: Low levels of normalized T-cell clonal expansion were also seen in some patients who did not respond. Partial responders in the 0.1-3.0 mg/kg groups had among the lowest normalized peripheral clonal expansion, especially among CD8+ T cells. Which antigens the clonally expanded peripheral T cells were specific for was not determined. Clonal expansion of both CD4+ and CD8+ blood T cells was observed from baseline to week 6 at doses 0.1 to 3.0 mg/kg. After ivuxolimab, more expanded clones were found on average in CD8+ T cells than in CD4+ T cells.

A word on this clone: The specificity of this receptor is unknown. No base-level quality is on record; no much larger clone is a single base apart.

Genomic DNA was extracted from sorted cells for sequencing of the TCRbeta CDR3 region. The immunoSEQ Assay was used to sequence the TCRbeta CDR3 regions. TCRdb stores this immuneACCESS table with in-frame sequences only. Part of the clones is absent; in the studies checked, under half of the shortfall reflects unresolved V genes, and no reason is known for the rest. The sample table shows some 65,000 clones, and around 85% are seen once. Approximately 4% of the sample is in the top ten clones. This TCR was sampled from an adult with an advanced solid tumor such as melanoma, head and neck, liver or kidney cancer. Sequenced here: CD4+ or CD8+ T cells sorted from blood, sampled in a trial of the OX40 agonist ivuxolimab.

In nucleotide form, the sequence is TGTGCCAGCAAGGGGGCCGACCGACACAGGCTTGGGGAGTATTTT. This is translated as CASKGADRHRLGEYF. The rearrangement joined TRBV28 to TRBJ2-3, with 7 bases aligning to TRBD1. The CDR3 holds 15 amino acids from the cysteine to the phenylalanine. Only the CDR3 DNA is retained, 45 bases long and in frame from the first base. CDR1 MDHEN and CDR2 SYDVKM were looked up in the germline V gene. From V the trimming removes 7 bases and from J it removes 13 bases, while the gene matches leave 20 bases of the junction unaccounted for.